Listed here are 19 T cell receptor beta chains from one sample, sequenced in a study of shared clonotypes between healthy human individuals. The assay was immunoSEQ multiplex PCR, and TCRdb's table has in-frame clones only and misses some. The table records about 1.1 million clones, approximately 80% of them present only once. The sequenced sample was memory CD4+ T cells from PBMCs. Subset denoted: CD45RA-negative fraction. The receptor source for this set is a man aged 18 to 29 in good health. Some clones in this sample may be carry-over from other donors' samples.

This clone was seen only a few times. This rearrangement joins TRBV30 to TRBJ2-3; 7 positions match TRBD1. The junction had 3 bases not matched to a gene; V was cut back by 0 bases and J by 3 bases. In germline, CDR1 is GTSNPN, CDR2 SVGIG (reference sequence). The CDR3 is 14 amino acids. CDR3 coding DNA: TGTGCCTGGAGTGTAGGACAGGAGACAGATACGCAGTATTTT. Translation: CAWSVGQETDTQYF.

In the case of this clone: Distinct nucleotide sequences in the sample also encode this CDR3. The V gene is TRBV5-1, the J gene TRBJ2-5; 8 bases align to TRBD2. This CDR3 spans 13 amino acids. Germline lookup yields CDR1 SGHRS and CDR2 YFSETQ. J was trimmed by 5 bases and V by 0 bases; bases with no gene match: 0. CDR3 nucleotide sequence: TGCGCCAGCAGCTTGGGCGGGGGGGAGACCCAGTACTTC. Translating it yields CASSLGGGETQYF.

This clone turned up a few times. Distinct nucleotide sequences in the sample also encode this CDR3. This rearrangement joins TRBV2 to TRBJ1-1; maybe TRBD1 (6 bases). The CDR3 has 13 amino acids. Germline loops: CDR1 SNHLY, CDR2 FYNNEI. V was cut by 8 bases and J by 2 bases, with 12 bases left in between. The chain's CDR3 is CASSGELNTEAFF. The CDR3 DNA sequence: TGTGCCAGCTCAGGGGAACTAAACACTGAAGCTTTCTTT.

The chain joins TRBV7-8 to TRBJ2-3; D call uncertain. Germline loops: CDR1 SGHVS, CDR2 FQNEAQ. V was clipped by 3 bases and J by 3 bases, with 7 bases between them. The CDR3 sequence is 13 residues long. CDR3 region: CASSFDFTDTQYF. CDR3 DNA sequence: TGTGCCAGCAGCTTCGACTTTACAGATACGCAGTATTTT. Using reference TRBV7-8 and TRBJ2-3 for the parts outside the CDR3, the full variable domain is GAGVSQSPRYKVAKRGQDVALRCDPISGHVSLFWYQQALGQGPEFLTYFQNEAQLDKSGLPSDRFFAERPEGSVSTLKIQRTQQEDSAVYLCASSFDFTDTQYFGPGTRLTVL.

The gene calls are TRBV7-8 and TRBJ2-1; 12 nucleotides match TRBD2. The CDR3 totals 14 residues. V lost 2 bases, J lost 13 bases, and 6 bases stayed unmatched. CDR1 is SGHVS, CDR2 FQNEAQ, per germline. The CDR3 loop is CASSLRGTSGYQFF. The CDR3 coding sequence is TGTGCCAGCAGCTTAAGAGGGACTAGCGGGTACCAGTTCTTC.

This sequence joins TRBV28 and TRBJ2-7; D is possibly TRBD1 or TRBD2 (5 bases each). The CDR3 sequence is 15 residues long. Germline CDR1 and CDR2: MDHEN and SYDVKM. V lost 4 bases to trimming and J lost 0 bases, with 13 bases between them. In DNA, the CDR3 is TGTGCCAGCAGTTACGTCCGGGGCCACTCCTACGAGCAGTACTTC. This translates into CASSYVRGHSYEQYF.

With regard to this clone: The sample has other DNA sequences that encode this CDR3 too. V usage is TRBV7-9 and J usage is TRBJ1-1; 9 bases align to TRBD1. This CDR3 contains 14 residues. Germline lookup yields CDR1 SEHNR and CDR2 FQNEAQ (reference sequence). With 4 bases clipped from V and 5 bases from J, the junction kept 5 bases outside the gene matches. The CDR3, as DNA: TGTGCCAGCAGCTCCGGACAGGGGAATACTGAAGCTTTCTTT. This gives the protein CASSSGQGNTEAFF.

This chain joins TRBV9 and TRBJ2-2, with D maybe TRBD1 (6 bases). The CDR3 has 15 amino acids. The germline V gene encodes CDR1 SGDLS and CDR2 YYNGEE. V was trimmed by 4 bases and J by 4 bases, leaving 14 bases between them. The CDR3 region has the DNA TGTGCCAGCAGCTCGCAGGGGATCCTCACCGGGGAGCTGTTTTTT. Its protein product is CASSSQGILTGELFF.

This chain connects TRBV28 to TRBJ1-2; D possibly corresponds to TRBD1 (6 bases). The CDR3 covers 12 residues. Per germline, CDR1 MDHEN and CDR2 SYDVKM. Trimming removed 6 bases at V and 5 bases at J, with 10 bases between. The CDR3 DNA reads TGTGCCAGCAGAGGGGGGGATTATGGCTACACCTTC. Translated: CASRGGDYGYTF.

The chain uses TRBV5-1 and TRBJ2-7; D unclear. V lost 4 bases and J lost 9, with 14 bases in between. The CDR3 sequence is 12 residues long. The V gene's germline CDR1 is SGHRS and CDR2 YFSETQ. The CDR3 DNA follows: TGCGCCAGCAGCCCGACTGGAGTAAGGCAGTACTTC. Amino acids: CASSPTGVRQYF. The full variable domain, rest sourced from reference TRBV5-1 and TRBJ2-7, is KAGVTQTPRYLIKTRGQQVTLSCSPISGHRSVSWYQQTPGQGLQFLFEYFSETQRNKGNFPGRFSGRQFSNSRSEMNVSTLELGDSALYLCASSPTGVRQYFGPGTRLTVT.

This rearrangement joins TRBV15 to TRBJ2-3, with 12 positions matching TRBD1. With V trimmed by 1 base and J by 4 bases, 9 bases remained unmatched. Germline V gene data show CDR1 as LNHNV and CDR2 as YYDKDF (reference sequence). This CDR3 spans 18 amino acids. The CDR3 DNA is TGTGCCACCAGCAGAGCTCCCGGGACAGGGGGCTTCGCAGATACGCAGTATTTT. The encoded protein is CATSRAPGTGGFADTQYF.

The chain combines TRBV6-1 with TRBJ1-5; D might be TRBD1 (5 bases). The germline V and J ends were trimmed by 0 bases and 7 bases, with 13 bases remaining between them. The CDR3 totals 15 residues. Per germline, CDR1 MNHNS and CDR2 SASEGT. This chain's CDR3 is CASSEAGGPSQPQHF. The DNA for the CDR3 is TGTGCCAGCAGTGAAGCGGGGGGACCGAGCCAGCCCCAGCATTTT.

The gene calls are TRBV27 and TRBJ1-5; 7 positions match TRBD1. V dropped 11 bases and J dropped 5; count of bases not matched to a gene: 12. Germline V gene data show CDR1 as MNHEY and CDR2 as SMNVEV (reference sequence). The CDR3 totals 14 residues. CDR3 nucleotides: TGTGCCGGGACCCGAGACAGGGTAGATCAGCCCCAGCATTTT. It is translated as CAGTRDRVDQPQHF.

The sample holds many counts of this clone. V and J are TRBV21-1 and TRBJ2-2. TRBV21-1 is termed a pseudogene. The CDR3 totals 14 residues. CDR3 residues: CASRNSTDTGELFF. The DNA of the CDR3 is TGTGCCAGCAGGAACTCGACGGACACCGGGGAGCTGTTTTTT.

The V gene is TRBV28, the J gene TRBJ2-7; 7 bases are shared with TRBD2. Per germline, CDR1 MDHEN and CDR2 SYDVKM. V shed 2 bases, J shed 5 bases, and the junction held 6 bases outside the gene matches. The CDR3 loop spans 14 amino acids. The CDR3 protein is CASSLGGSVNEQYF. The CDR3 DNA reads as TGTGCCAGCAGTTTAGGCGGGAGCGTCAACGAGCAGTACTTC. Filled out from reference TRBV28 and TRBJ2-7, the complete variable domain reads DVKVTQSSRYLVKRTGEKVFLECVQDMDHENMFWYRQDPGLGLRLIYFSYDVKMKEKGDIPEGYSVSREKKERFSLILESASTNQTSMYLCASSLGGSVNEQYFGPGTRLTVT.

The rearrangement uses TRBV6-5 and TRBJ2-7; D is tentatively TRBD1 or TRBD2 (6 bases each). This CDR3 has 15 residues. Germline lookup yields CDR1 MNHEY and CDR2 SVGAGI. V was shortened by 6 bases and J by 4 bases, with 19 bases between the two germline ends. The CDR3 nucleotides read TGTGCCAGCAGCCCCACTCCCACAGGGAGGTACGAGCAGTACTTC. Encoded protein: CASSPTPTGRYEQYF.

V gene TRBV5-1 combines with J gene TRBJ2-5; a weak D match, TRBD2 (5 bases). Germline V lookup: CDR1 SGHRS, CDR2 YFSETQ. V was clipped by 0 bases and J by 2 bases, with 14 bases between them. The CDR3 consists of 16 residues. CDR3 in DNA: TGCGCCAGCAGCTTGGGAGGACTCGCGGTGCAAGAGACCCAGTACTTC. Its protein product is CASSLGGLAVQETQYF.

The chain joins TRBV29-1 to TRBJ2-3, with 13 bases matching TRBD2. Trimming removed 4 bases from V and 2 bases from J; junction bases left unmatched: 12. The germline CDR1 and CDR2 sequences are SQVTM and ANQGSEA. There are 18 residues in the CDR3. CDR3 nucleotides: TGCAGCGTTGGACTAGCGGGAGGAGGTATATCCAACACAGATACGCAGTATTTT. This codes for CSVGLAGGGISNTDTQYF.

The rearrangement links TRBV28 to TRBJ1-5; D not certain. Deletions cut 2 bases from V and 5 bases from J, with 13 bases between. The V gene's germline CDR1 is MDHEN and CDR2 SYDVKM. This CDR3 contains 15 residues. The CDR3 protein is CASSLGNSLDQPQHF. The DNA for the CDR3 is TGTGCCAGCAGTTTAGGAAATAGTCTGGATCAGCCCCAGCATTTT.